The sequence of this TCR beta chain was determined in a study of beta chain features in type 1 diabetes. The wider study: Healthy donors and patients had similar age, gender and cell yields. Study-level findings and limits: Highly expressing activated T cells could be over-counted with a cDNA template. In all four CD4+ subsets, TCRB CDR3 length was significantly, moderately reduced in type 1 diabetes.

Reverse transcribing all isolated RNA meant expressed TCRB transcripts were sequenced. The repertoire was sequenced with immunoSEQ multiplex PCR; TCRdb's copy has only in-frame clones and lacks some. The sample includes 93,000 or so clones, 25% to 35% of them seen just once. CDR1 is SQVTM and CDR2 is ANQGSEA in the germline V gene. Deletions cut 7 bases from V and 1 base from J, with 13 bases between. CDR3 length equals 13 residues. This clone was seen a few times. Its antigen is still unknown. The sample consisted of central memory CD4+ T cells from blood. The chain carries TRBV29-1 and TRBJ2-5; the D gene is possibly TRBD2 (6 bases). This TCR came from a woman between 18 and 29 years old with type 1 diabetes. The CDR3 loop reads CSAPGLFQETQYF. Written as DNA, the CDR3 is TGCAGCGCCCCGGGACTGTTCCAAGAGACCCAGTACTTC.